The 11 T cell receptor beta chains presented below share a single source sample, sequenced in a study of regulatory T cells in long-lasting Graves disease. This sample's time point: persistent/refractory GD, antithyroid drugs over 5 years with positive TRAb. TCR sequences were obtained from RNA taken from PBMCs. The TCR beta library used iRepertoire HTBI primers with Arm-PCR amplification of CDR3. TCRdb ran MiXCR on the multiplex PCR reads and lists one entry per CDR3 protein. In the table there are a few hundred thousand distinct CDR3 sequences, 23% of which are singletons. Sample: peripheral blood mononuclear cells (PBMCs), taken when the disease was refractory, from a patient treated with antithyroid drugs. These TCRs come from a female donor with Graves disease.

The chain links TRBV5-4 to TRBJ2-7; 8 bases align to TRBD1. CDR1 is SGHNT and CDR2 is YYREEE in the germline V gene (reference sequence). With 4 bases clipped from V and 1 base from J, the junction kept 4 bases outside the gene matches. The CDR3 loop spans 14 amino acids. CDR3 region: CASSKTGESYEQYF. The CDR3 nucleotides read TGTGCCAGCAGCAAGACAGGGGAGTCCTACGAGCAGTACTTC. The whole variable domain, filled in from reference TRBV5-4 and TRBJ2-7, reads ETGVTQSPTHLIKTRGQQVTLRCSSQSGHNTVSWYQQALGQGPQFIFQYYREEENGRGNFPPRFSGLQFPNYSSELNVNALELDDSALYLCASSKTGESYEQYFGPGTRLTVT.

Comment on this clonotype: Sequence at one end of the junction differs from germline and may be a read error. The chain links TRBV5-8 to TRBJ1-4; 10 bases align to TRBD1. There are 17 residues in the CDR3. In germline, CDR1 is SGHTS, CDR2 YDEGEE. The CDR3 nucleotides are TGTGCCAGCAGCCCCCGGGACAGGGGAATGTGGGATGAAAAACTGGTTTTT. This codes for CASSPRDRGMWDEKLVF.

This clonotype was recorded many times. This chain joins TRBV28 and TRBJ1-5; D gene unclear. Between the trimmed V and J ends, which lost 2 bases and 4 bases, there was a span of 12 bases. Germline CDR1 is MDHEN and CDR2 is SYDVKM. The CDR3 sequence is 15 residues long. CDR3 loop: CASSLKTNVNQPQHF. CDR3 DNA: TGTGCCAGCAGTTTAAAGACCAACGTGAATCAGCCCCAGCATTTT.

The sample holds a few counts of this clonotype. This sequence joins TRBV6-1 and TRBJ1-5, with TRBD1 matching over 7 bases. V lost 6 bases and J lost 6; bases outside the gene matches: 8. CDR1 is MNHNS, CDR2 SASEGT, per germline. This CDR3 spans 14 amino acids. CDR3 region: CASSPGGEVQPQHF. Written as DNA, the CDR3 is TGTGCCAGCAGCCCAGGGGGGGAAGTTCAGCCCCAGCATTTT.

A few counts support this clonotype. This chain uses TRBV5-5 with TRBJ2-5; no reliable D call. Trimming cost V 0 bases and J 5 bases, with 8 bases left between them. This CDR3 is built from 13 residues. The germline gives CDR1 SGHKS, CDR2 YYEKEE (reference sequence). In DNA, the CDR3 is TGTGCCAGCAGCTTGGCTTACACGGAGACCCAGTACTTC. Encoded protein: CASSLAYTETQYF.

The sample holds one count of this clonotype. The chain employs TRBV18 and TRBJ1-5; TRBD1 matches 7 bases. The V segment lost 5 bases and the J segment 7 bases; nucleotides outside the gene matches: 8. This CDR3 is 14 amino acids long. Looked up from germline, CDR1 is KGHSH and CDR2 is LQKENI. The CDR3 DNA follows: TGTGCCAGCTCAACTGGGACAGTCCCGCAGCCCCAGCATTTT. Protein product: CASSTGTVPQPQHF. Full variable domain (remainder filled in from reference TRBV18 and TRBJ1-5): NAGVMQNPRHLVRRRGQEARLRCSPMKGHSHVYWYRQLPEEGLKFMVYLQKENIIDESGMPKERFSAEFPKEGPSILRIQQVVRGDSAAYFCASSTGTVPQPQHFGDGTRLSIL.

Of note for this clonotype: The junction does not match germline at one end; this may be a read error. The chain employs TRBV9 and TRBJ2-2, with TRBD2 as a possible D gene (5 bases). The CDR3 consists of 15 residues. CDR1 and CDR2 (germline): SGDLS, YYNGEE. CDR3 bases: TGTGCCAGCACCGTAGCCCTCAGAGGGACCGGGGAGCTGTTTTTT. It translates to CASTVALRGTGELFF.

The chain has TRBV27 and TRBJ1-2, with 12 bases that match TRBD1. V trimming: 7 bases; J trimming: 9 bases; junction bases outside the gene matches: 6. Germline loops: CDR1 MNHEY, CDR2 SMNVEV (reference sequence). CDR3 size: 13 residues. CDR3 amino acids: CASTGGTGGSYTF. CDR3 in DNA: TGTGCCAGCACGGGGGGGACAGGGGGCAGCTACACCTTC.

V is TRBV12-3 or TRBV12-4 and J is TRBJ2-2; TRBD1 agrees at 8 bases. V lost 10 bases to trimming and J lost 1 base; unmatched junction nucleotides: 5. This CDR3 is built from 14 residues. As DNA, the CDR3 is TGTGCCACCAGGGACAGGCGGAACACCGGGGAGCTGTTTTTT. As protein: CATRDRRNTGELFF.

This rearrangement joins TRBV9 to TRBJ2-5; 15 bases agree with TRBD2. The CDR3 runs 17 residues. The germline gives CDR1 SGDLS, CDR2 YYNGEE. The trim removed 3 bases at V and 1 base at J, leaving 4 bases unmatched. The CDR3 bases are TGTGCCAGCAGCGCGGGACTAGCGGGAGGCGGCCAAGAGACCCAGTACTTC. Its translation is CASSAGLAGGGQETQYF.

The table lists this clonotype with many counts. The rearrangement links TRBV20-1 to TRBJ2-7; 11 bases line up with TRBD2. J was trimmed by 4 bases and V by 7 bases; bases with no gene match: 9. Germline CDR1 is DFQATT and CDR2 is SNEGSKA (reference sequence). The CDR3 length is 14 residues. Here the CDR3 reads CSVTSGDKGYEQYF. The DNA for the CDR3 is TGCAGTGTGACTAGCGGGGATAAGGGGTACGAGCAGTACTTC.